These 20 T cell receptor beta chains were sequenced from one sample in a study of control samples from healthy donors and cancer patients (dated by TCRdb to the early 2020s). Library creation used the immunoSEQ multiplex PCR assay. Here the immuneACCESS table is served through TCRdb, limited to in-frame sequences with V and J called. Missing clones are a known gap in these copies; in checked studies unresolved V genes cover under half, and the rest lacks a known reason. In all, the sample holds around 76,000 clones, and about nine tenths of those were seen once. The leading ten clones occupy roughly 8.9% of the sample. The sample taken for sequencing was PBMCs. These receptors were taken from a woman in her forties or fifties with colorectal cancer.

The chain couples TRBV27 to TRBJ1-1; D is ambiguous. Germline CDR1 and CDR2: MNHEY and SMNVEV (reference sequence). The V and J ends lost 3 bases and 3 bases respectively, with 8 bases between them. This CDR3 spans 13 amino acids. The CDR3 nucleotides read TGTGCCAGCAGTTTTTGGGGAGACACTGAAGCTTTCTTT. Translation: CASSFWGDTEAFF.

The V call is TRBV28, the J call TRBJ2-7; perhaps TRBD2 as D (6 bases). This CDR3 is 12 amino acids long. Trimming took off 3 bases at V and 5 bases at J, with 8 bases between the two ends. CDR1 and CDR2 (germline): MDHEN, SYDVKM. The CDR3 loop reads CASSFWGDEQYV. CDR3 sequence (DNA): TGTGCCAGCAGTTTTTGGGGGGACGAGCAGTACGTC.

The V and J genes are TRBV18 and TRBJ1-5; D is ambiguous. Germline values: CDR1 KGHSH, CDR2 LQKENI. V was trimmed by 3 bases and J by 4 bases, leaving 10 bases between them. CDR3 length: 14 amino acids. Here the CDR3 reads CASSPGDGNQPQHF. CDR3 nucleotides: TGTGCCAGCTCACCCGGGGATGGGAATCAGCCCCAGCATTTT. The full variable domain, with the rest looked up from reference TRBV18 and TRBJ1-5, is NAGVMQNPRHLVRRRGQEARLRCSPMKGHSHVYWYRQLPEEGLKFMVYLQKENIIDESGMPKERFSAEFPKEGPSILRIQQVVRGDSAAYFCASSPGDGNQPQHFGDGTRLSIL.

The CDR3 bases are TGTGCCAGCAGTTTATGGGACAGAACAACAGATACGCAGTATTTT. Translated: CASSLWDRTTDTQYF. The chain couples TRBV27 to TRBJ2-3; TRBD1 matches 7 bases. CDR3 length equals 15 residues. J lost 3 bases, V lost 1 base, and 4 bases had no gene match. The germline V gene has CDR1 MNHEY and CDR2 SMNVEV (reference sequence).

The J gene is TRBJ1-5, the V gene TRBV7-2; D call uncertain. V lost 5 bases and J 3 bases, leaving 8 bases between the germline ends. The CDR3 totals 13 residues. CDR1 is SGHTA, CDR2 FQGNSA, per germline. The CDR3 protein is CASSPGYNQPQHF. The CDR3 DNA is TGTGCCAGCAGCCCTGGCTACAATCAGCCCCAGCATTTT. Filled out from reference TRBV7-2 and TRBJ1-5, the complete variable domain reads GAGVSQSPSNKVTEKGKDVELRCDPISGHTALYWYRQSLGQGLEFLIYFQGNSAPDKSGLPSDRFSAERTGGSVSTLTIQRTQQEDSAVYLCASSPGYNQPQHFGDGTRLSIL.

This chain links TRBV19 with TRBJ1-3, with no clear D. The CDR3 is 15 residues long. Trimming left V 6 bases short and J 0 bases short, with 12 bases between. In germline, CDR1 is LNHDA, CDR2 SQIVND (reference sequence). The CDR3, as DNA: TGTGCCAGTAGACTCGACGGGTTCTCTGGAAACACCATATATTTT. Its protein is CASRLDGFSGNTIYF.

The chain carries TRBV19 and TRBJ2-1; D is ambiguous. The CDR3 has 14 residues. V was shortened by 5 bases and J by 8 bases, with 16 bases between the two germline ends. CDR1 is LNHDA, CDR2 SQIVND, per germline (reference sequence). This chain's CDR3 is CASSVLDPLDEQFF. The CDR3 bases are TGTGCCAGTAGTGTTTTGGACCCGTTGGATGAGCAGTTCTTC.

This chain uses TRBV7-8 with TRBJ1-1; D unresolved. This CDR3 comprises 13 residues. Germline CDR1 reads SGHVS; CDR2 reads FQNEAQ. V was shortened by 6 bases and J by 1 base, with 9 bases between the two germline ends. The CDR3 here is CASSAKSNTEAFF. DNA of the CDR3: TGTGCCAGCAGTGCGAAGTCGAACACTGAAGCTTTCTTT.

This clone occurred once. This sequence joins TRBV12-3 or TRBV12-4 and TRBJ1-1; D unclear. The length of the CDR3 is 13 residues. V gave up 5 bases and J gave up 11 bases, with 18 bases separating them. The CDR3 sequence is CASSQESWMEAFF. CDR3 nucleotide sequence: TGTGCCAGCAGTCAAGAGTCCTGGATGGAGGCTTTCTTT.

The V gene is TRBV2, the J gene TRBJ2-2; D not resolved. CDR3 length: 14 residues. Germline CDR1 and CDR2: SNHLY and FYNNEI. The germline V and J ends were trimmed by 5 bases and 0 bases, with 7 bases remaining between them. CDR3: CASSSSANTGELFF. CDR3 DNA sequence: TGTGCCAGCAGTTCCAGCGCGAACACCGGGGAGCTGTTTTTT.

This chain joins TRBV10-3 and TRBJ2-3; D remains unclear. Trimming shortened V by 0 bases and J by 6 bases, and 10 bases separated the two germline ends. CDR3 size: 14 residues. Germline CDR1 reads ENHRY; CDR2 reads SYGVKD. This CDR3 is CAISESSRADTQYF. The CDR3 DNA reads TGTGCCATCAGTGAGTCAAGTCGGGCTGATACGCAGTATTTT.

This clone was counted a single time. J is TRBJ2-5 and V is TRBV7-3; no clear D. Trimming took off 5 bases at V and 4 bases at J, with 11 bases between the two ends. The CDR3 consists of 13 residues. Germline V gene lookup returns CDR1 SGHTA and CDR2 FQGTGA. CDR3 residues: CASSRTEGETQYF. DNA for the CDR3: TGTGCCAGCAGCCGGACCGAAGGAGAGACCCAGTACTTC.

The rearrangement links TRBV24-1 to TRBJ1-1; D gene uncertain. Germline assignment: CDR1 KGHDR and CDR2 SFDVKD. CDR3 size: 14 residues. The V end lost 3 bases, the J end lost 5 bases, and 12 bases lay between the germline ends. Here the CDR3 reads CATSDNSGGTEAFF. CDR3 bases: TGTGCCACCAGTGATAACTCAGGTGGAACTGAAGCTTTCTTT.

The count of this clone is one. The chain is built from TRBV5-1 and TRBJ2-2; TRBD2 is a possible D gene (6 bases). Per the germline V gene, CDR1 is SGHRS and CDR2 is YFSETQ. This CDR3 comprises 16 residues. Trimming left V 1 base short and J 4 bases short, with 14 bases between. In DNA, the CDR3 is TGCGCCAGCAGCTTGTCGGGCAGGGAGGTCACCGGGGAGCTGTTTTTT. Protein product: CASSLSGREVTGELFF.

The rearrangement joins TRBV30 to TRBJ1-2, with D unclear. Between the trimmed V and J ends, which lost 0 bases and 4 bases, there was a span of 12 bases. The germline CDR1 and CDR2 sequences are GTSNPN and SVGIG (reference sequence). The CDR3 has 14 residues. The CDR3, as DNA: TGTGCCTGGAGTGTTAGGAACAGCGCCTATGGCTACACCTTC. Encoded protein: CAWSVRNSAYGYTF.

V usage is TRBV30 and J usage is TRBJ1-6; tentative D call: TRBD1 (6 bases). Trimming stripped 2 bases from V and 9 bases from J, with 20 bases between. Germline-derived CDR1 and CDR2 are GTSNPN and SVGIG (reference sequence). The CDR3 totals 16 residues. The CDR3 here is CAWSLLSGIGGSPLHF. CDR3 coding DNA: TGTGCCTGGAGTCTGCTATCAGGAATAGGGGGTTCACCCCTCCACTTT.

The rearrangement joins TRBV18 to TRBJ1-1; D unresolved. CDR1 and CDR2 from the germline V gene are KGHSH and LQKENI. CDR3 length: 14 amino acids. V gave up 2 bases and J gave up 4 bases, with 11 bases separating them. The CDR3 reads CASSPRQGITEAFF. In nucleotides, the CDR3 is TGTGCCAGCTCACCAAGGCAAGGGATCACTGAAGCTTTCTTT.

This rearrangement joins TRBV2 to TRBJ1-4; D not resolved. Trimming took off 6 bases at V and 0 bases at J, with 14 bases between the two ends. The CDR3 length is 16 residues. Germline CDR1 and CDR2: SNHLY and FYNNEI. This CDR3 is CASRPPDYATNEKLFF. The CDR3 region has the DNA TGTGCCAGCAGGCCCCCTGACTATGCAACTAATGAAAAACTGTTTTTT.

CDR3 sequence reads: CASSRTVNTEAFF. CDR3 in DNA: TGTGCCAGCAGCCGAACAGTGAACACTGAAGCTTTCTTT. This rearrangement joins TRBV7-6 to TRBJ1-1; unclear D gene. CDR3 length equals 13 residues. Germline V gives CDR1 SGHVS, CDR2 FNYEAQ. The V gene lost 5 bases and the J gene lost 0 bases, with 7 bases spanning the gap.

V and J are TRBV6-5 and TRBJ1-2; 7 bases fit TRBD1. This CDR3 spans 13 amino acids. CDR1 and CDR2 (germline): MNHEY, SVGAGI. Trimming cost V 3 bases and J 6 bases; bases outside gene matches: 4. CDR3 sequence: CASSYPGGDGYTF. CDR3 DNA sequence: TGTGCCAGCAGTTATCCAGGGGGTGATGGCTACACCTTC.